One TCR beta chain is described in this entry. This sample is part of a study of T cell responses to AZD1222 COVID-19 vaccine. TCRdb's table, derived via immunoSEQ multiplex PCR, lists solely in-frame clones and lacks some. The table records about 120,000 clones, approximately 86% of them present only once. This CDR3 comprises 13 residues. Germline-derived CDR1 and CDR2 are SGHNT and YENEEA. Trimming shortened V by 4 bases and J by 12 bases, and 13 bases separated the two germline ends. The receptor was derived from an adult in good health. The J gene is TRBJ2-6, the V gene TRBV11-3, with D possibly matching TRBD2 (6 bases). Specimen: peripheral blood, collected on day 0 of AZD1222 vaccination. The CDR3 here is CASSSDGGIVLTF. The CDR3 nucleotides read TGTGCCAGCAGCTCCGACGGAGGGATCGTCCTGACTTTC.